This T cell receptor beta chain was sequenced in a study of blood T cells in healthy people across ages. Turning to the study itself: Per two T cells, about one barcoded beta molecule was captured through template switching. Study-wide points: It was held that the diversity estimates obtained from one million T cells were underestimates.

A second about 7 to 11 cycle PCR used barcoded and J-beta primers. TCRdb called the 5' RACE reads again in MiXCR, with one record for every CDR3 protein. The sample carries 800,000 or so distinct CDR3 sequences, 25% recorded once. Donors were systemically healthy Caucasian individuals from Russia aged roughly 6 to 90 years. As concerns this clonotype: Its antigen is not known.

The data also belong to a second study, concerning T cells of mothers and their children. That study reports: Study donors consisted of a few healthy Caucasian mothers and their six children.

Sample: blood. This TCR was recovered from a boy under 18 in good health.

The CDR3 bases are TGTGCCAGTAGCGGACAGAACTCTGGGGCCAACGTCCTGACTTTC. Amino acids: CASSGQNSGANVLTF. This chain connects TRBV19 to TRBJ2-6; the D gene is possibly TRBD1 (6 bases). The germline V gene encodes CDR1 LNHDA and CDR2 SQIVND (reference sequence). The CDR3 extends over 15 amino acids. V shed 6 bases and J shed 0 bases, with 9 bases lying between them.